This entry is about one T cell receptor beta chain. Its cognate antigen is unknown. Patients with chemo-refractory metastatic non-small-cell lung cancer received focal radiation plus CTLA-4 blockade with ipilimumab. The sample comes from a study of radiotherapy plus CTLA-4 blockade in lung cancer. Notes on the study in general: How blood T cell clones changed early, along with interferon-beta, reportedly forecast response best.

The CDR3 consists of 15 residues. V lost 7 bases and J lost 1, with 19 bases in between. Germline V CDR1 and CDR2: SQVTM, ANQGSEA. Here immunoSEQ multiplex PCR was the method, and the copy in TCRdb shows in-frame clones only, minus some. The sample shows 65,000 to 90,000 clones, around 87% of them seen only once. The TCR sequence derives from a human donor with non-small cell lung cancer who had stable disease on radiotherapy plus ipilimumab. The gene calls are TRBV29-1 and TRBJ1-1, with D tentatively TRBD1 (6 bases). Sample: peripheral blood, taken from a patient treated with radiotherapy plus ipilimumab. CDR3 DNA: TGCAGCGCCGGCGGGCTAGGGGGAGCGAACACTGAAGCTTTCTTT. Protein sequence: CSAGGLGGANTEAFF.